What follows describes a single TCR beta chain. The data derive from a study of blood T cell repertoires in COVID-19. Study background: COVID-19 samples collected from the United States, Italy and Spain covered acute and convalescent phases.

The CDR3 is 13 residues long. The V and J ends lost 7 bases and 6 bases respectively, with 14 bases between them. The V gene's germline CDR1 is SGHRS and CDR2 YFSETQ. TCRdb keeps only in-frame clones here, not all; method: immunoSEQ multiplex PCR. Among 250,000 or so clones, 80% to 90% were seen once, and the ten largest hold over 0.85%. The source material was PBMCs or T cells enriched from blood (not recorded which). The gene calls are TRBV5-1 and TRBJ1-5, with D hard to call. This clonotype was sampled from a man aged 50 or older who had been exposed to COVID-19. The chain's CDR3 is CASARDISQPQHF. As DNA, the CDR3 is TGCGCCAGCGCCCGGGATATATCTCAGCCCCAGCATTTT.